This record looks at one T cell receptor (beta chain) sequence and its context. Its antigen is unknown. The assay was immunoSEQ multiplex PCR, and TCRdb's table has in-frame clones only and misses some. The sample has over 60,000 clones; about 95% are singletons. V shed 5 bases, J shed 8 bases, and the junction held 5 bases outside the gene matches. Germline values: CDR1 MNHEY, CDR2 SVGAGI. The CDR3 length is 12 residues. Donors were drawn from the approximately 120-subject validation cohort, separate from the approximately 680-subject first cohort. This sample is drawn from a study of cytomegalovirus exposure and HLA in healthy donors. Overall study findings and caveats: Most TCRs appeared rarely, but some public TCRs recurred in many donors. High specificity and sensitivity for cytomegalovirus status were reported for the classifier. The listing of 160 or so TCR beta chains classed them as cytomegalovirus-associated.

Sequences were obtained from PBMCs. The genes are TRBV6-5 and TRBJ1-1; TRBD1 matches 7 bases. The clonotype was recovered from a man aged 18 to 30 in good health and CMV-seronegative. CDR3 sequence reads: CASSVRGWEAFF. DNA for the CDR3: TGTGCCAGCAGTGTCAGGGGGTGGGAAGCTTTCTTT.